The clone carrying this T cell receptor beta chain has a count of ten or more. Unique molecular identifiers were attached to individual cDNA molecules. Using its own MiXCR run on the 5' RACE reads, TCRdb lists one record per CDR3 protein. The sample has about 110,000 distinct CDR3 sequences, about 12% seen once. The data belong to a study of early T cells in non-severe SARS-CoV-2 infection. This clonotype was obtained from an adult who was a healthcare worker with PCR-confirmed SARS-CoV-2 infection or an uninfected control (not recorded which). Sequences were derived from whole blood, sampled at baseline.

The CDR3 bases are TGTGCCAGCAGGTCGGACAGGGTAGAGACCCAGTACTTC. Protein sequence: CASRSDRVETQYF. This rearrangement joins TRBV28 to TRBJ2-5, with 8 positions matching TRBD1. CDR3 size: 13 residues. The germline V gene has CDR1 MDHEN and CDR2 SYDVKM. V was clipped by 6 bases and J by 4 bases; unmatched bases: 4. The whole variable domain, remainder taken from reference TRBV28 and TRBJ2-5, is DVKVTQSSRYLVKRTGEKVFLECVQDMDHENMFWYRQDPGLGLRLIYFSYDVKMKEKGDIPEGYSVSREKKERFSLILESASTNQTSMYLCASRSDRVETQYFGPGTRLLVL.